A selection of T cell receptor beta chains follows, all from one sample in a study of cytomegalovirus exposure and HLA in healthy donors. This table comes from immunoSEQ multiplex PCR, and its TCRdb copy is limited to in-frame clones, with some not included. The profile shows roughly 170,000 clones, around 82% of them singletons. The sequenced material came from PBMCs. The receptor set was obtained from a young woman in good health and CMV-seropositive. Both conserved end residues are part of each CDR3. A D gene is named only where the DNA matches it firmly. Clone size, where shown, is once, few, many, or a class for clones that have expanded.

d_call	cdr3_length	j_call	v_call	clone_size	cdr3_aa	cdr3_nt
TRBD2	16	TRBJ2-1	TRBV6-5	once	CASSYEAGRGFNEQFF	TGTGCCAGCAGTTACGAGGCAGGGAGGGGCTTCAATGAGCAGTTCTTC
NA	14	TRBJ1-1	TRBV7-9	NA	CASSLAGKAPEAFF	TGTGCCAGCAGCTTGGCAGGGAAAGCGCCTGAAGCTTTCTTT
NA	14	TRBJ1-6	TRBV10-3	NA	CATQEGPANSPLHF	TGTGCCACCCAAGAAGGCCCAGCGAATTCACCCCTCCACTTT
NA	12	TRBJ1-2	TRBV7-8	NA	CASDAGIDGYTF	TGTGCCAGCGACGCAGGGATAGATGGCTACACCTTC
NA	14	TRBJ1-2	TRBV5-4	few	CASSLVGKGHGYTF	TGTGCCAGCAGCTTGGTAGGGAAGGGGCATGGCTACACCTTC
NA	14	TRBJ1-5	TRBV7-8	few	CASSLEVRNQPQHF	TGTGCCAGCAGCTTAGAGGTCAGGAATCAGCCCCAGCATTTT
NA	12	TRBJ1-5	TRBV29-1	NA	CSVAQGGQPQHF	TGCAGCGTTGCCCAGGGTGGACAGCCCCAGCATTTT
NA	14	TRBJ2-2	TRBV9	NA	CASSVLGAGGELFF	TGTGCCAGCAGCGTGTTAGGGGCCGGCGGGGAGCTGTTTTTT
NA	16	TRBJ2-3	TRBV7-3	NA	CASSLDAGWSTDTQYF	TGTGCCAGCAGCTTAGATGCGGGTTGGAGCACAGATACGCAGTATTTT
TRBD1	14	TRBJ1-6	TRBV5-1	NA	CASSGDRDTSPLHF	TGCGCCAGCAGCGGGGACAGGGATACTTCACCCCTCCACTTT
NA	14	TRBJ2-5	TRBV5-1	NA	CASSLVRQGETQYF	TGCGCCAGCAGCTTGGTCCGGCAGGGTGAGACCCAGTACTTC
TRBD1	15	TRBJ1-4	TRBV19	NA	CASSIAGTANEKLFF	TGTGCCAGTAGTATAGCCGGGACAGCTAATGAAAAACTGTTTTTT
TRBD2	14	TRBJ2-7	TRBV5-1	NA	CASSLVRTSASQYF	TGCGCCAGCAGCTTGGTAAGAACTAGCGCGAGTCAGTACTTC
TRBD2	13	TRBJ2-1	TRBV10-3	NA	CAISTRGEGEQFF	TGTGCCATCAGCACACGGGGGGAGGGTGAGCAGTTCTTC
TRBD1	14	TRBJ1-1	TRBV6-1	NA	CASRGTGMNTEAFF	TGTGCCAGCAGGGGGACAGGGATGAACACTGAAGCTTTCTTT
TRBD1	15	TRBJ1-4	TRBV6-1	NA	CASSSTDRGNEKLFF	TGTGCCAGCAGTTCGACGGACAGGGGTAATGAAAAACTGTTTTTT
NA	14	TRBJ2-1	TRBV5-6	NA	CASSLISGYNEQFF	TGTGCCAGCAGCTTGATCTCCGGGTACAATGAGCAGTTCTTC
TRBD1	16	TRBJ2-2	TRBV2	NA	CASSVARGLDTGELFF	TGTGCCAGCAGTGTCGCAAGGGGGCTGGACACCGGGGAGCTGTTTTTT
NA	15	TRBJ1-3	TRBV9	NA	CASSATDRRGNTIYF	TGTGCCAGCAGCGCCACCGACCGGCGGGGAAACACCATATATTTT
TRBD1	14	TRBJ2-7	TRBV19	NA	CASADRAATYEQYF	TGTGCCAGTGCGGACAGGGCCGCCACCTACGAGCAGTACTTC
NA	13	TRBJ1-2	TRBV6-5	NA	CASRSGANYGYTF	TGTGCCAGCAGGTCAGGGGCTAACTATGGCTACACCTTC
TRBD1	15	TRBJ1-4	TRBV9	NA	CASSPGGPTNEKLFF	TGTGCCAGCAGCCCAGGGGGTCCAACTAATGAAAAACTGTTTTTT
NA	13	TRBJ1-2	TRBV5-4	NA	CASSQQDLYGYTF	TGTGCCAGCAGCCAACAGGACCTCTATGGCTACACCTTC
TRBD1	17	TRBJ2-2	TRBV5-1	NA	CASRPTPGQGITGELFF	TGCGCCAGCAGGCCTACACCGGGACAGGGTATCACCGGGGAGCTGTTTTTT
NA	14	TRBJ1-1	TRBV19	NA	CASSIEGSWTEAFF	TGTGCCAGTAGTATAGAGGGGAGTTGGACTGAAGCTTTCTTT
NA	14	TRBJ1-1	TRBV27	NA	CASSPRGGRTEAFF	TGTGCCAGCAGTCCCCGGGGGGGTCGAACTGAAGCTTTCTTT
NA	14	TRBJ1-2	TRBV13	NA	CASSLEGENGGYTF	TGTGCCAGCAGCTTGGAAGGGGAAAACGGGGGCTACACCTTC
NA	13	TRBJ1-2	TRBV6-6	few	CASSSGTLYGYTF	TGTGCCAGCAGCTCCGGGACACTATATGGCTACACCTTC
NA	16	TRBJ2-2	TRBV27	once	CASKSGLGLNTGELFF	TGTGCCAGCAAGTCGGGGTTGGGTCTGAACACCGGGGAGCTGTTTTTT
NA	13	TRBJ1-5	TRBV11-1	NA	CASSLNNDQPQHF	TGTGCCAGCAGCTTGAACAACGATCAGCCCCAGCATTTT
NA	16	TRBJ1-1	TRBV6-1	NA	CASSESMNRMNTEAFF	TGTGCCAGCAGTGAGTCCATGAACAGGATGAACACTGAAGCTTTCTTT
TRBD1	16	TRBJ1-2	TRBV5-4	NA	CASSLFPGQGNYGYTF	TGTGCCAGCAGCTTGTTCCCGGGACAGGGGAACTATGGCTACACCTTC
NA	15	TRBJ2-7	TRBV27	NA	CASSSSGHLSYEQYF	TGTGCCAGCAGTTCCTCGGGACACTTATCCTACGAGCAGTACTTC
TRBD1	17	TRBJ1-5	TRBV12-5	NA	CASGLRLPGTVNQPQHF	TGTGCTAGTGGTTTGAGACTTCCCGGGACAGTTAATCAGCCCCAGCATTTT
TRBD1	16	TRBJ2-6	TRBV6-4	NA	CASSEGTASGANVLTF	TGTGCCAGCAGTGAAGGGACAGCCTCTGGGGCCAACGTCCTGACTTTC